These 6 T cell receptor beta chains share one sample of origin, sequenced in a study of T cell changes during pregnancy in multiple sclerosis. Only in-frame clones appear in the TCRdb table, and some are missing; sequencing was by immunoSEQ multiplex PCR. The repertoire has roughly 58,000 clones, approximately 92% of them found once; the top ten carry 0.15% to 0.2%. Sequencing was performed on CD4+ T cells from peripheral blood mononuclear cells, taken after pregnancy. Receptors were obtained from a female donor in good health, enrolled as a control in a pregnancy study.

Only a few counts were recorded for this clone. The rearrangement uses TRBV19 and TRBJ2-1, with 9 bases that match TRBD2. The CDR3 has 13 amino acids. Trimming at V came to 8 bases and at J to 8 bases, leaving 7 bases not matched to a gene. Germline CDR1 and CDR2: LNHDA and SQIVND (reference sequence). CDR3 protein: CASSRGGGDEQFF. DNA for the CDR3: TGTGCCAGTTCGCGCGGGGGGGGCGATGAGCAGTTCTTC.

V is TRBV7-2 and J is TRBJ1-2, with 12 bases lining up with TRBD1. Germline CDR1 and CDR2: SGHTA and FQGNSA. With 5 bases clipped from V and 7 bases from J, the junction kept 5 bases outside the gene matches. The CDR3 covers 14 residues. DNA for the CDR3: TGTGCCAGCAGCCCGGGACAGGGGGCAAGTGGCTACACCTTC. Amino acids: CASSPGQGASGYTF.

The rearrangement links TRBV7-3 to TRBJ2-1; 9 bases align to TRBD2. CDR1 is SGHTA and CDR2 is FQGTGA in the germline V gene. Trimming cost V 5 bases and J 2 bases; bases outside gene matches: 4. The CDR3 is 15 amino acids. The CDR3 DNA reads TGTGCCAGCAGCCTACTAGCGGGCCCCTACAATGAGCAGTTCTTC. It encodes CASSLLAGPYNEQFF. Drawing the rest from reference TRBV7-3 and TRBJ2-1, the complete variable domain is GAGVSQTPSNKVTEKGKYVELRCDPISGHTALYWYRQSLGQGPEFLIYFQGTGAADDSGLPNDRFFAVRPEGSVSTLKIQRTERGDSAVYLCASSLLAGPYNEQFFGPGTRLTVL.

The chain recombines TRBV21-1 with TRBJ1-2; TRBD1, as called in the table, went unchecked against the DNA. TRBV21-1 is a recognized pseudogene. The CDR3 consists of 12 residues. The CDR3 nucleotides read TGTGCCAGCCCCAACAGTAACTATGGCTACACCTTC. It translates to CASPNSNYGYTF.

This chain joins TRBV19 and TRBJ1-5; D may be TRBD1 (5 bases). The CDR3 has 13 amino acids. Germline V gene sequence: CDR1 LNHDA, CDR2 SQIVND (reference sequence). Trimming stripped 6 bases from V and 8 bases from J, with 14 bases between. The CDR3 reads CASRGRGGEPQHF. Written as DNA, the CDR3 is TGTGCCAGTAGGGGTAGGGGTGGAGAGCCCCAGCATTTT.

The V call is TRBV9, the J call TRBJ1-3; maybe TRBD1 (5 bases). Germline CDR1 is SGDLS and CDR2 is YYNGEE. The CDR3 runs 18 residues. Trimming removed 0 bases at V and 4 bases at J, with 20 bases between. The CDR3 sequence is CASSVAPRKGAGGNTIYF. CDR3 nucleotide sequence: TGTGCCAGCAGCGTAGCGCCGAGGAAAGGGGCCGGGGGAAACACCATATATTTT.